This is a list of T cell receptor beta chains from one sample in a study of OX40 agonist ivuxolimab in advanced cancers. The repertoire was sequenced with immunoSEQ multiplex PCR; TCRdb's copy has only in-frame clones and lacks some. This table holds fewer than 80,000 clones, around four fifths found once. The input for sequencing was CD4+ or CD8+ T cells sorted from blood, taken in a trial of the OX40 agonist ivuxolimab. These TCRs come from an adult with an advanced solid tumor such as melanoma, head and neck, liver or kidney cancer. Each CDR3 is given with its conserved first and last residue. The D gene is left open where the match is weak. Rows may omit the clone size; those that give it use once, few, many or a size class.

J	size	length	V	D	CDR3	DNA
TRBJ1-3	few	16	TRBV18	NA	CASSLTSQTARNTIYF	TGTGCCAGCTCACTAACCTCCCAGACAGCCAGAAACACCATATATTTT
TRBJ2-7	NA	15	TRBV6-5	TRBD1	CASSGAGTGKIEQYF	TGTGCCAGCAGTGGGGCCGGGACAGGCAAGATCGAGCAGTACTTC
TRBJ1-1	NA	12	TRBV7-8	NA	CASSLGTKAAFF	TGTGCCAGCAGCTTAGGGACCAAGGCAGCTTTCTTT
TRBJ2-7	NA	14	TRBV7-9	NA	CASSYSRGVDEQYF	TGTGCCAGCAGCTACTCGAGGGGGGTGGACGAGCAGTACTTC
TRBJ2-5	once	15	TRBV5-1	TRBD1	CASSPMTGGKETQYF	TGCGCCAGCAGCCCCATGACAGGGGGGAAAGAGACCCAGTACTTC
TRBJ2-5	NA	12	TRBV7-9	TRBD1	CASSGTERAQYF	TGTGCCAGCAGCGGGACAGAAAGGGCCCAGTACTTC
TRBJ2-5	NA	15	TRBV15	NA	CATSRPGTKSGAQYF	TGTGCCACCAGCAGACCCGGGACCAAATCAGGGGCCCAGTACTTC
TRBJ1-5	NA	14	TRBV6-1	NA	CASSERLGNQPQHF	TGTGCCAGCAGTGAAAGGTTAGGCAATCAGCCCCAGCATTTT
TRBJ1-4	NA	14	TRBV5-1	NA	CASTRDIGNEKLFF	TGCGCCAGCACCCGGGACATCGGTAATGAAAAACTGTTTTTT
TRBJ2-5	NA	14	TRBV6-5	TRBD1	CASNLPGGQETQYF	TGTGCCAGCAACCTTCCAGGGGGACAAGAGACCCAGTACTTC
TRBJ2-4	NA	12	TRBV2	TRBD2	CASSELAGLQYF	TGTGCCAGCAGTGAACTAGCGGGACTTCAGTACTTC
TRBJ1-3	few	11	TRBV10-3	NA	CATRSRGTIYF	TGTGCCACCCGGTCTCGGGGAACCATATATTTT
TRBJ1-1	NA	14	TRBV6-6	NA	CASSYRIQGTEAFF	TGTGCCAGCAGTTACCGCATACAGGGCACTGAAGCTTTCTTT
TRBJ2-5	NA	15	TRBV13	NA	CASSHPLTSKETQYF	TGTGCCAGCAGCCACCCACTTACTAGTAAAGAGACCCAGTACTTC
TRBJ2-2	NA	17	TRBV5-1	NA	CASKDSDIRQNTGELFF	TGCGCCAGCAAGGACAGCGATATCCGACAGAACACCGGGGAGCTGTTTTTT
TRBJ2-1	NA	18	TRBV7-3	TRBD2	CASSLSLPSGRAGGEQFF	TGTGCCAGCAGCTTATCCCTTCCTAGCGGGAGGGCGGGCGGTGAGCAGTTCTTC
TRBJ1-2	NA	13	TRBV18	TRBD1	CASSQDRGNGYTF	TGTGCCAGCTCACAGGACAGGGGAAATGGCTACACCTTC